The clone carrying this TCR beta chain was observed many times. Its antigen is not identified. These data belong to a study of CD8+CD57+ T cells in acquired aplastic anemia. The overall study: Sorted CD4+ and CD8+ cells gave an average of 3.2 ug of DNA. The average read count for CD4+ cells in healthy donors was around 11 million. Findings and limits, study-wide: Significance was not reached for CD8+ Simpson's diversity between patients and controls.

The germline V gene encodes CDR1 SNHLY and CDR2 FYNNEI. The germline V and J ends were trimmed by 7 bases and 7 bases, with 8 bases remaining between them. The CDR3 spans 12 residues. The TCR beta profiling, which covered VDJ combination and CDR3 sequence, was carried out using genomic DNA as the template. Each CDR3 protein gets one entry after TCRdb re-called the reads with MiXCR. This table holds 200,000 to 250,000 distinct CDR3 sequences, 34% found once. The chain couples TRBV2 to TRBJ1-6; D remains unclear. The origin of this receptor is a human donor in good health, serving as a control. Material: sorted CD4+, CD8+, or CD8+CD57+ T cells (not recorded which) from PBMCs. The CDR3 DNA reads TGTGCCAGCAAGGGTGACAATTCACCCCTCCACTTT. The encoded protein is CASKGDNSPLHF.